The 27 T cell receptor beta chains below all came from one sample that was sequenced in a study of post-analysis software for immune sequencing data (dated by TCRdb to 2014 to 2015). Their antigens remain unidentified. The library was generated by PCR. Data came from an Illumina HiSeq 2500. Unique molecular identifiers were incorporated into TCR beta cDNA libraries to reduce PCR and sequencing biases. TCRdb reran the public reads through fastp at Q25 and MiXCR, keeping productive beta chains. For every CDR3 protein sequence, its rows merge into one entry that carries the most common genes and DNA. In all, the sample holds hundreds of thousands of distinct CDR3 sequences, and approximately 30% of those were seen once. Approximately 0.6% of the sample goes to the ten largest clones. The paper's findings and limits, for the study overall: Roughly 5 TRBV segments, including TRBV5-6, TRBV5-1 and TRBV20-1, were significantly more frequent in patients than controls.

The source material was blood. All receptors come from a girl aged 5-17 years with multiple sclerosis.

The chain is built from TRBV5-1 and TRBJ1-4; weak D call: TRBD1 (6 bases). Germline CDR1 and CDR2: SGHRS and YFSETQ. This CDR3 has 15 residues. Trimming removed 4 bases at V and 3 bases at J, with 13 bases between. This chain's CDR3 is CASSDIQGANEKLFF. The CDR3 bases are TGCGCCAGCAGCGACATACAGGGTGCTAATGAAAAACTGTTTTTT. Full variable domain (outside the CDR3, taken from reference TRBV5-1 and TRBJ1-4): KAGVTQTPRYLIKTRGQQVTLSCSPISGHRSVSWYQQTPGQGLQFLFEYFSETQRNKGNFPGRFSGRQFSNSRSEMNVSTLELGDSALYLCASSDIQGANEKLFFGSGTQLSVL.

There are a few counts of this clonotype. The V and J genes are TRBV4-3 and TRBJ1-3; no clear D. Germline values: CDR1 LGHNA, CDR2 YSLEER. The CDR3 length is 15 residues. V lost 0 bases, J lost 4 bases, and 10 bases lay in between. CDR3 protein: CASSQDQGWGNTIYF. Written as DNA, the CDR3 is TGCGCCAGCAGCCAAGATCAAGGCTGGGGAAACACCATATATTTT.

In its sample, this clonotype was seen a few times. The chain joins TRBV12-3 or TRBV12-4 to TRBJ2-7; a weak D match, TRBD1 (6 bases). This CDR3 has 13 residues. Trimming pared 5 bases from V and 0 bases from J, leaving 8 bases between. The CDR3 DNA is TGTGCCAGCAGTGCAGGGGCCTCCTACGAGCAGTACTTC. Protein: CASSAGASYEQYF.

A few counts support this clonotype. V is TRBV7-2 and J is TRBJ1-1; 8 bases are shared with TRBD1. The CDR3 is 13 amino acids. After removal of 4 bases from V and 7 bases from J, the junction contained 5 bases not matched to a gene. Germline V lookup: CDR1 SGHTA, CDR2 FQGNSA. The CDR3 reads CASSSDRVLEAFF. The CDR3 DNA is TGTGCCAGCAGCTCGGACAGGGTCCTTGAAGCTTTCTTT.

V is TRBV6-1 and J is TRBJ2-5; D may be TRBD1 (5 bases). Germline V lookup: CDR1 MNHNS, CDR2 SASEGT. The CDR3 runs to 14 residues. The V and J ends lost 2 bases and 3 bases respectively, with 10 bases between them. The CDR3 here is CASSERRQKETQYF. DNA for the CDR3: TGTGCCAGCAGTGAACGCAGACAGAAAGAGACCCAGTACTTC.

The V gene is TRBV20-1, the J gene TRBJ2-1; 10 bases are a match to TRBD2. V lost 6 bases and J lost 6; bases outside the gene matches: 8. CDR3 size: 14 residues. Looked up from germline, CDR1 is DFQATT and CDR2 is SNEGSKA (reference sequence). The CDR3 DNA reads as TGCAGTGCCCGAGCGGGGGGGATCCGCAATGAGCAGTTCTTC. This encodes CSARAGGIRNEQFF.

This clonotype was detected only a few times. The CDR3 DNA reads as TGCGCCAGCAGTCATACTAGCGGGGAGGGAGAGCAGTACTTC. It yields the protein CASSHTSGEGEQYF. The gene calls are TRBV5-1 and TRBJ2-7; 10 positions agree with TRBD2. J lost 7 bases, V lost 5 bases, and 9 bases had no gene match. From germline, CDR1 is SGHRS and CDR2 YFSETQ. This CDR3 comprises 14 residues.

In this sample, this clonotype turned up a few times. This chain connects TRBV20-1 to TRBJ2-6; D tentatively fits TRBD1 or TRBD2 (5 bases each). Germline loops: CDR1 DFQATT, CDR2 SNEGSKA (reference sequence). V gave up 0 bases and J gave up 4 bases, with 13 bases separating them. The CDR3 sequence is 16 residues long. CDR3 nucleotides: TGCAGTGCTAGAGATCAGTCCGGGGCCGGGGCCAACGTCCTGACTTTC. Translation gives CSARDQSGAGANVLTF.

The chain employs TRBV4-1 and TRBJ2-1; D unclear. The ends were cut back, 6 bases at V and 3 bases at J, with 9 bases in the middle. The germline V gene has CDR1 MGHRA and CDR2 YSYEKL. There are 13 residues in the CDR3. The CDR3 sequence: CASSQRLYNEQFF. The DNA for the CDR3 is TGCGCCAGCAGTCAACGACTCTACAATGAGCAGTTCTTC.

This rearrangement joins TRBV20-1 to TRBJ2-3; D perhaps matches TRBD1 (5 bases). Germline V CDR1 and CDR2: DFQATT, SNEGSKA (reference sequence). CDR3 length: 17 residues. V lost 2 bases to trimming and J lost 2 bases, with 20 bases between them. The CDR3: CSARQPTGSGFTDTQYF. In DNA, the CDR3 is TGCAGTGCTAGACAACCCACAGGATCCGGTTTCACAGATACGCAGTATTTT.

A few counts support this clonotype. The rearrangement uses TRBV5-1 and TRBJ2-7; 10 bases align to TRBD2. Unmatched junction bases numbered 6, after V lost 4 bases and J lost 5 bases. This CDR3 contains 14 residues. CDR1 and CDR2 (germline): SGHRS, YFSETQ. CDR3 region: CASSGGTSANEQYF. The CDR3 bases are TGCGCCAGCAGCGGCGGGACTAGCGCGAACGAGCAGTACTTC.

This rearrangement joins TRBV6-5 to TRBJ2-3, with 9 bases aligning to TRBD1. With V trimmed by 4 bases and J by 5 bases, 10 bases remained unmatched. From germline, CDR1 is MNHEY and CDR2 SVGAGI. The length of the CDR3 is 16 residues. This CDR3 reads CASSSPGQGGQDTQYF. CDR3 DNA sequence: TGTGCCAGCAGTTCCCCGGGACAGGGCGGGCAAGATACGCAGTATTTT.

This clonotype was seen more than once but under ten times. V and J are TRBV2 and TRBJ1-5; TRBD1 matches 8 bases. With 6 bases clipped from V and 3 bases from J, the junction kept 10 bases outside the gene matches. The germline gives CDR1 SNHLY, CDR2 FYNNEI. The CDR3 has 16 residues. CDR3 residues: CASRERTGLLNQPQHF. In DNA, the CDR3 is TGTGCCAGCAGAGAACGGACAGGGCTGCTCAATCAGCCCCAGCATTTT.

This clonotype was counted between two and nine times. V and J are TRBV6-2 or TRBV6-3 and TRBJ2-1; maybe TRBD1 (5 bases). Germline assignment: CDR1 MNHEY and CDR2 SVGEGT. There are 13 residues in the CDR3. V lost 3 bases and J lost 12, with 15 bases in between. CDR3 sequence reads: CASSYGAKQVQFF. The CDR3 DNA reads TGTGCCAGCAGTTATGGGGCGAAGCAGGTGCAGTTCTTC.

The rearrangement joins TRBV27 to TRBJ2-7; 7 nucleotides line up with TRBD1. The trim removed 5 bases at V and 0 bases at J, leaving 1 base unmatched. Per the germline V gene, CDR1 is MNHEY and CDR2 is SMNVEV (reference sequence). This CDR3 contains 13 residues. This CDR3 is CASSGQASYEQYF. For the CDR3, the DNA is TGTGCCAGCAGTGGACAGGCCTCCTACGAGCAGTACTTC.

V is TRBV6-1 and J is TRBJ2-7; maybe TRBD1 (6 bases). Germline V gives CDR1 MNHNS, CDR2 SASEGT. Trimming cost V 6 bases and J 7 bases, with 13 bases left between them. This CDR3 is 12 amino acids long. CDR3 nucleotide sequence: TGTGCCAGCAGCAGGGGTTACGGAGAGCAGTACTTC. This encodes CASSRGYGEQYF.

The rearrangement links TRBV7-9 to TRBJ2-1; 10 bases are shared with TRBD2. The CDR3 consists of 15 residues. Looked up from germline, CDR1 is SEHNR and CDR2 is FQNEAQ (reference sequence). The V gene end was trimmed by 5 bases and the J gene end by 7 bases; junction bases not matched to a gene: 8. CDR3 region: CASSPRSGRVNEQFF. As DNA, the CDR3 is TGTGCCAGCAGCCCAAGGAGCGGGAGGGTTAATGAGCAGTTCTTC.

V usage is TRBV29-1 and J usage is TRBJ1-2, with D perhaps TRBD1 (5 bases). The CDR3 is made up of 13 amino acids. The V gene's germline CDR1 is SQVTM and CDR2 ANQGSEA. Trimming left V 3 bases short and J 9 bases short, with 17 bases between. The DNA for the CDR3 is TGCAGCGTTGAGTTTGGGCAGCAGGGACGCTACACCTTC. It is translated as CSVEFGQQGRYTF.

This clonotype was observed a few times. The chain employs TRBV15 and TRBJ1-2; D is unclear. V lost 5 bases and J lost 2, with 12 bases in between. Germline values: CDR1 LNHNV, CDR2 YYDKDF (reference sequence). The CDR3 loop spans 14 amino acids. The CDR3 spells CATSPRSGNYGYTF. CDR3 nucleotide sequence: TGTGCCACCAGCCCGAGGTCGGGAAACTATGGCTACACCTTC.

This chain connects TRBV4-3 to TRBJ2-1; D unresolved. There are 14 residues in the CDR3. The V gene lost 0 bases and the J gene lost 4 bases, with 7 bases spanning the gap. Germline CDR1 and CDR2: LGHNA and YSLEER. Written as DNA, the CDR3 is TGCGCCAGCAGCCAAGATCAATCGTACAATGAGCAGTTCTTC. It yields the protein CASSQDQSYNEQFF.

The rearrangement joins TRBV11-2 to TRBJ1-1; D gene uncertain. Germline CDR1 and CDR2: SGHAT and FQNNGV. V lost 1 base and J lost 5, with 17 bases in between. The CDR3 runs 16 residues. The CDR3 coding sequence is TGTGCCAGCAGCTTAGTCTCTCCCTATCGACGGACTGAAGCTTTCTTT. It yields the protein CASSLVSPYRRTEAFF.

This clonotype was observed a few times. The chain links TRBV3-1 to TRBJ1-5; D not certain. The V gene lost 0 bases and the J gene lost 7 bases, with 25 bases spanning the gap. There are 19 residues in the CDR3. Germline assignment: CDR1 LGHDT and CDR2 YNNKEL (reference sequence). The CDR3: CASSQDFGSAGGPRQPQHF. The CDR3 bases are TGTGCCAGCAGCCAAGATTTCGGTTCGGCAGGTGGACCCAGACAGCCCCAGCATTTT. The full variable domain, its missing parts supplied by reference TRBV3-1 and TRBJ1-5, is DTAVSQTPKYLVTQMGNDKSIKCEQNLGHDTMYWYKQDSKKFLKIMFSYNNKELIINETVPNRFSPKSPDKAHLNLHINSLELGDSAVYFCASSQDFGSAGGPRQPQHFGDGTRLSIL.

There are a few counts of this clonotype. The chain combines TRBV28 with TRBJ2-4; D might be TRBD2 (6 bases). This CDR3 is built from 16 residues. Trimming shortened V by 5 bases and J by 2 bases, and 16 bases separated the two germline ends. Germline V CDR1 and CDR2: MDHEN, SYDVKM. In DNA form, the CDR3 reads TGTGCCAGCAGTCTACGAACGGGACTCCCCAAAAACATTCAGTACTTC. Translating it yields CASSLRTGLPKNIQYF.

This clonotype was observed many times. The CDR3 nucleotides are TGCAGCGTTGTGTGGGGTCCCAGGTACAATGAGCAGTTCTTC. This sequence encodes CSVVWGPRYNEQFF. The rearrangement joins TRBV29-1 to TRBJ2-1, with unresolved D. The V and J ends lost 4 bases and 4 bases respectively, with 14 bases between them. Germline V gives CDR1 SQVTM, CDR2 ANQGSEA. This CDR3 region has 14 residues.

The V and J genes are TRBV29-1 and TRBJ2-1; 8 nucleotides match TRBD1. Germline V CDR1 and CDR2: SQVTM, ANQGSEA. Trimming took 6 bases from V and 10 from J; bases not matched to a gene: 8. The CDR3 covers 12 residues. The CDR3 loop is CSVDRDRNEQFF. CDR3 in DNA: TGCAGCGTAGACCGGGACAGGAACGAGCAGTTCTTC.

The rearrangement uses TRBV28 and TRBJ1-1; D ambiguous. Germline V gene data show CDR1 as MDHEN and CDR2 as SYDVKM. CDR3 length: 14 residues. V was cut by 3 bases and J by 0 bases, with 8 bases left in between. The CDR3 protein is CASSFNLMNTEAFF. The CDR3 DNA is TGTGCCAGCAGTTTCAATCTGATGAACACTGAAGCTTTCTTT.

CDR3 loop: CATSRDVDRPVVEQYF. CDR3 DNA sequence: TGTGCCACCAGCAGAGACGTTGACAGGCCGGTCGTCGAGCAGTACTTC. The J gene is TRBJ2-7, the V gene TRBV15; D may be TRBD1 (6 bases). The CDR3 has 16 amino acids. V lost 0 bases and J lost 6, with 18 bases in between. Germline values: CDR1 LNHNV, CDR2 YYDKDF (reference sequence).